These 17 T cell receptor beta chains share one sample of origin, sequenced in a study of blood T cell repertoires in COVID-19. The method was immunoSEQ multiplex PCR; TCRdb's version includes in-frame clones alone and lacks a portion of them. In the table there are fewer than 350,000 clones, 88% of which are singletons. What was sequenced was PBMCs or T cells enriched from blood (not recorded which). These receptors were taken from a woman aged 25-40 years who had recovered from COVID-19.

The CDR3 loop reads CASSLAGGILEELFF. CDR3 DNA sequence: TGTGCCAGCAGCTTAGCGGGAGGGATTCTAGAGGAGCTGTTTTTT. The V gene is TRBV7-3, the J gene TRBJ2-2, with 9 bases identical to TRBD2. V trimming: 2 bases; J trimming: 10 bases; junction bases outside the gene matches: 8. This CDR3 spans 15 amino acids. Germline CDR1 reads SGHTA; CDR2 reads FQGTGA.

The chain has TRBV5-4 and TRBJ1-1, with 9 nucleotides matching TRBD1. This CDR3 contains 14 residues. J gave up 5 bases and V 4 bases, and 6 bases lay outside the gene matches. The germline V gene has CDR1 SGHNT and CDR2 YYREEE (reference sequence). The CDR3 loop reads CASSTTGGRTEAFF. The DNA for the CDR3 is TGTGCCAGCAGCACGACAGGGGGAAGGACTGAAGCTTTCTTT.

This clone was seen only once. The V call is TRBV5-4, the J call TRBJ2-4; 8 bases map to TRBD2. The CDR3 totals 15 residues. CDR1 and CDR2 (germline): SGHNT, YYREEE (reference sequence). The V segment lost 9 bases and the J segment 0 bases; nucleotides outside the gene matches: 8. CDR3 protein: CATSGGGAAKNIQYF. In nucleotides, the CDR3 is TGTGCCACCTCGGGGGGGGGAGCAGCCAAAAACATTCAGTACTTC. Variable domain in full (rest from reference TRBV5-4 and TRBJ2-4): ETGVTQSPTHLIKTRGQQVTLRCSSQSGHNTVSWYQQALGQGPQFIFQYYREEENGRGNFPPRFSGLQFPNYSSELNVNALELDDSALYLCATSGGGAAKNIQYFGAGTRLSVL.

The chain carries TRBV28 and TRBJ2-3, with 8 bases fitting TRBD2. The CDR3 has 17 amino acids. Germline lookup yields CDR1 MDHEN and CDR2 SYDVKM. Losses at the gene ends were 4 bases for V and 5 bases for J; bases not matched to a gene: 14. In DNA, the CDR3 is TGTGCCAGCAGTTCCCCAGGAACGGGGGGGCAGGGAGATACGCAGTATTTT. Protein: CASSSPGTGGQGDTQYF.

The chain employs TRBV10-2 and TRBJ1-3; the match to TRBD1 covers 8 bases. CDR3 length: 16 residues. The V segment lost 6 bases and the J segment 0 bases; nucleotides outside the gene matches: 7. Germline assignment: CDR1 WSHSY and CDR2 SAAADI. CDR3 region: CASRDAGGGSGNTIYF. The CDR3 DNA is TGCGCCAGCAGAGACGCAGGGGGCGGCTCTGGAAACACCATATATTTT.

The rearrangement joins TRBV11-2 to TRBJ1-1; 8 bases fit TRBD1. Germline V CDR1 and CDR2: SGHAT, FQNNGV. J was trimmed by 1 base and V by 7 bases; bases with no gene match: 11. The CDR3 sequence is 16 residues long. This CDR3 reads CASNYPRTGQNTEAFF. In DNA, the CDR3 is TGTGCCAGCAATTACCCGCGGACAGGGCAGAACACTGAAGCTTTCTTT.

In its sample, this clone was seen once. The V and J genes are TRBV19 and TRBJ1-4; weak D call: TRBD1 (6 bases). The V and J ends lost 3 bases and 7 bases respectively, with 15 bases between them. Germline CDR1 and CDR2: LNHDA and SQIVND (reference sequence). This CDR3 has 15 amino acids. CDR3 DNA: TGTGCCAGTAGTATTGAGGTACAGGGACCTGAAAAACTGTTTTTT. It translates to CASSIEVQGPEKLFF.

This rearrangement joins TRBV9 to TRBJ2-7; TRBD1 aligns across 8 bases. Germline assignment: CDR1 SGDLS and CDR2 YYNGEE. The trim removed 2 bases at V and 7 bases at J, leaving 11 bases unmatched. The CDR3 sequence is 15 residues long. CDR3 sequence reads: CASSVRGRGEGEQYF. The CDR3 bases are TGTGCCAGCAGCGTCAGGGGGCGAGGTGAGGGGGAGCAGTACTTC.

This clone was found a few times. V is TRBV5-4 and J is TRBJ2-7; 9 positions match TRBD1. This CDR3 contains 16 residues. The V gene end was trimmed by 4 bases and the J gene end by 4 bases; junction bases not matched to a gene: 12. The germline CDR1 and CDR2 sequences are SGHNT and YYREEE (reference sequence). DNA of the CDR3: TGTGCCAGCAGCCCTTCTCGTGTGACAGGGGGATACGAGCAGTACTTC. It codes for CASSPSRVTGGYEQYF.

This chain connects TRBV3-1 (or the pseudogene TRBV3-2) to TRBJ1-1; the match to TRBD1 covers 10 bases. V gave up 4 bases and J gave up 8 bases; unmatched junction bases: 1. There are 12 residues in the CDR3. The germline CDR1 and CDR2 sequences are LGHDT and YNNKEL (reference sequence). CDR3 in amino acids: CASSRQGAEAFF. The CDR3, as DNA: TGTGCCAGCAGCCGACAGGGGGCCGAAGCTTTCTTT.

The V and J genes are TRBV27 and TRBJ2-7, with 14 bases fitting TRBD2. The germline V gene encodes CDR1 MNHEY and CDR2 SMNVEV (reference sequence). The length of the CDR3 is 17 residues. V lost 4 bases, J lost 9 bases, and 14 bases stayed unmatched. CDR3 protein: CASSSYTGTSGSSRQYF. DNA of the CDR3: TGTGCCAGCAGTTCCTATACCGGGACTAGCGGGAGTTCTAGGCAGTACTTC.

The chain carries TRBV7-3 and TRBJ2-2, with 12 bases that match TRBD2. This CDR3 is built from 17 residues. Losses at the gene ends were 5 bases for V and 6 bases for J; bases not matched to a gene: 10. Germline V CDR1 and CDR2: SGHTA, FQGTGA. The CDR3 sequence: CASSNRLAGVGAGELFF. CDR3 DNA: TGTGCCAGCAGCAACAGACTAGCGGGAGTTGGGGCCGGGGAGCTGTTTTTT.

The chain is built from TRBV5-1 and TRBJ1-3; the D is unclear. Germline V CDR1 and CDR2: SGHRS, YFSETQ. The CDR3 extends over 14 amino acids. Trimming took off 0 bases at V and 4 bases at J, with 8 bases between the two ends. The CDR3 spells CASSLDSRGNTIYF. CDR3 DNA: TGCGCCAGCAGCTTGGACTCAAGAGGAAACACCATATATTTT.

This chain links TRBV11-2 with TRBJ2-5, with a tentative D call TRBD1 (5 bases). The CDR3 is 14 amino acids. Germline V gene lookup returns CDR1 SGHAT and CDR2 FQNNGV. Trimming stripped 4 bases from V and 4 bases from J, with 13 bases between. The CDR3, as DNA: TGTGCCAGCAGCTCCCAGGGAAGCCTAGAGACCCAGTACTTC. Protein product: CASSSQGSLETQYF.

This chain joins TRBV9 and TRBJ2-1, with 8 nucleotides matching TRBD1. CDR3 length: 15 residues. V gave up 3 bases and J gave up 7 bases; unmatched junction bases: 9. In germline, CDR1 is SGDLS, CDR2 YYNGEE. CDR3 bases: TGTGCCAGCAGCGCACCGGGACAGGCGGGGAATGAGCAGTTCTTC. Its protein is CASSAPGQAGNEQFF.

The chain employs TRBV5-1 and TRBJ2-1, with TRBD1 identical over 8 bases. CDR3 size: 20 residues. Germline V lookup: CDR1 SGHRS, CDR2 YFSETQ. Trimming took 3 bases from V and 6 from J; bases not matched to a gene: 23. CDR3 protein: CASSSNAGRPIGQGGNEQFF. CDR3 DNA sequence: TGCGCCAGCAGCTCCAACGCGGGTCGGCCGATAGGACAGGGTGGCAATGAGCAGTTCTTC. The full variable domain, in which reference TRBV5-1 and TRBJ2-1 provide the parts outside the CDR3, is KAGVTQTPRYLIKTRGQQVTLSCSPISGHRSVSWYQQTPGQGLQFLFEYFSETQRNKGNFPGRFSGRQFSNSRSEMNVSTLELGDSALYLCASSSNAGRPIGQGGNEQFFGPGTRLTVL.

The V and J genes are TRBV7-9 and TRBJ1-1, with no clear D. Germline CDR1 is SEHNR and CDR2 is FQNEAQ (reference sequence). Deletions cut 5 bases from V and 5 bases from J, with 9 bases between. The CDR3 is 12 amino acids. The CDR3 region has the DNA TGTGCCAGCAGCCTAGACGGGACTGAAGCTTTCTTT. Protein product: CASSLDGTEAFF. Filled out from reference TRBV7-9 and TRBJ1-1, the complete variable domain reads DTGVSQNPRHKITKRGQNVTFRCDPISEHNRLYWYRQTLGQGPEFLTYFQNEAQLEKSRLLSDRFSAERPKGSFSTLEIQRTEQGDSAMYLCASSLDGTEAFFGQGTRLTVV.